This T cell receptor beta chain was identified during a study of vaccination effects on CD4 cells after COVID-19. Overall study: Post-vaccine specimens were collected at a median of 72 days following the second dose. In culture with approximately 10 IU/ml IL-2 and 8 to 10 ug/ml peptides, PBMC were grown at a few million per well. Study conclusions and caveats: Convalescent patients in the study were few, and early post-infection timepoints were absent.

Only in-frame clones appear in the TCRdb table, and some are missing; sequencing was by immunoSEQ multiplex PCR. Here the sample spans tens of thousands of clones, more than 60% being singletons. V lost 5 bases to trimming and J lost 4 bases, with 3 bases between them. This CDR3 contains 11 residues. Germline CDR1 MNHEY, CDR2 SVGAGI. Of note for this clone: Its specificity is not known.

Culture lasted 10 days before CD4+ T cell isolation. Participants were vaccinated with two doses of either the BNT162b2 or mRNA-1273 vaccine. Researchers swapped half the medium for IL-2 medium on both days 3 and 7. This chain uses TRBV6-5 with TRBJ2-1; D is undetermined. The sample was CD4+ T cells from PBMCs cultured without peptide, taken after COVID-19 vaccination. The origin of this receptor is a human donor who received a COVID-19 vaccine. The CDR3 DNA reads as TGTGCCAGCAGTCAATACAATGAGCAGTTCTTC. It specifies CASSQYNEQFF.